This record looks at one T cell receptor beta chain sequence and its context. Its antigen is not identified. V was cut by 6 bases and J by 5 bases, with 12 bases left in between. In germline, CDR1 is SNHLY, CDR2 FYNNEI. The CDR3 consists of 13 residues. Assay: immunoSEQ multiplex PCR; the TCRdb copy retains only in-frame clones and omits some. Among approximately 18,000 clones listed, around four fifths were seen once. This sample stems from a study of T cell repertoires in ileal Crohn's disease. In the study overall: All patients had surgery for stricturing (about 60%) or penetrating (about 40%) disease.

Study-wide results and caveats: Compared with CD4 T cells, sorted CD8 cells carried more expanded clones.

The sequence was collected from an adult with Crohn's disease. V is TRBV2 and J is TRBJ2-3; D gene uncertain. Sequenced sample: ileal tissue. The CDR3 DNA sequence: TGTGCCAGCAGCGTCAGTAAAAGAGATACGCAGTATTTT. It codes for CASSVSKRDTQYF.